A few counts support the clone carrying this T cell receptor beta chain. The length of the CDR3 is 14 residues. Trimming stripped 5 bases from V and 0 bases from J, with 9 bases between. Germline V gene sequence: CDR1 MNHEY, CDR2 SMNVEV (reference sequence). TCRdb re-called the RT-PCR reads with MiXCR, one entry per CDR3 protein. This table holds more than 550,000 distinct CDR3 sequences, approximately 15% found once. This chain connects TRBV27 to TRBJ2-3, with D possibly matching TRBD1 (6 bases). The sequencing sample was made of memory CD4+ T cells from blood. This clonotype was sampled from a female donor in good health, serving as a healthy control. CDR3 sequence: CASSRQVSTDTQYF. Written as DNA, the CDR3 is TGTGCCAGCAGTAGACAGGTTAGCACAGATACGCAGTATTTT.